Shown below are 14 T cell receptor beta chains from a single sample sequenced in a study of shared clonotypes between healthy human individuals. Clones were sequenced by immunoSEQ multiplex PCR, and TCRdb holds only the in-frame ones, with some missing. Among just over 95,000 clones listed, roughly 69% were seen once. The sample taken for sequencing was memory CD8+ T cells sorted from blood. Subset in this sample: CD45RO+ cells pooled with CCR7-negative TemRA cells. The receptor set was obtained from a man aged 25-45 years in good health.

The CDR3 DNA reads TGTGCCAGCAGGGTTGGGACAGGGGGCCTCGGGGAGGTCGAGCAGTACTTC. It specifies CASRVGTGGLGEVEQYF. The rearrangement links TRBV11-2 to TRBJ2-7; 12 bases map to TRBD1. The CDR3 contains 17 residues. J lost 6 bases, V lost 6 bases, and 15 bases had no gene match. The germline CDR1 and CDR2 sequences are SGHAT and FQNNGV.

The CDR3 loop reads CASSYGGSGYEQYF. The CDR3 DNA reads as TGTGCCAGCAGTTATGGGGGTAGCGGCTACGAGCAGTACTTC. The chain carries TRBV6-5 and TRBJ2-7, with D tentatively TRBD2 (6 bases). The CDR3 has 14 residues. Germline assignment: CDR1 MNHEY and CDR2 SVGAGI. With 3 bases removed from V and 3 bases from J, the gap between germline ends came to 12 bases.

The chain joins TRBV14 to TRBJ1-4; TRBD1 matches 8 bases. CDR1 SGHDN and CDR2 FVKESK come from the germline V gene. The ends lost 3 bases at V and 5 bases at J; junction bases unmatched: 8. The CDR3 spans 16 residues. CDR3 sequence (DNA): TGTGCCAGCAGCCATGGCGCAGGGGGCACCAATGAAAAACTGTTTTTT. It specifies CASSHGAGGTNEKLFF.

This chain uses TRBV11-3 with TRBJ2-3; D is possibly TRBD1 (6 bases). In germline, CDR1 is SGHNT, CDR2 YENEEA. Deletions cut 5 bases from V and 2 bases from J, with 14 bases between. The CDR3 totals 15 residues. CDR3 in DNA: TGTGCCAGCAGCAGGGGGACGGAATTCACAGATACGCAGTATTTT. Translating it yields CASSRGTEFTDTQYF.

The chain couples TRBV27 to TRBJ1-3; D gene ambiguous. V dropped 3 bases and J dropped 4 bases, with 10 bases sitting between them. There are 14 residues in the CDR3. Germline V lookup: CDR1 MNHEY, CDR2 SMNVEV (reference sequence). This CDR3 is CASSLGRIGNTIYF. DNA of the CDR3: TGTGCCAGCAGTTTGGGGAGAATCGGAAACACCATATATTTT.

The chain joins TRBV9 to TRBJ2-7; 11 positions agree with TRBD1. V trimming: 3 bases; J trimming: 6 bases; junction bases outside the gene matches: 2. Germline V gene data show CDR1 as SGDLS and CDR2 as YYNGEE. The CDR3 contains 13 residues. CDR3 nucleotide sequence: TGTGCCAGCAGCGGGACAGGGGGCTCCGAGCAGTACTTC. Its protein is CASSGTGGSEQYF.

This clone was observed a handful of times. V is TRBV11-3 and J is TRBJ2-3, with D possibly matching TRBD2 (6 bases). The CDR3 runs to 12 residues. V lost 5 bases and J lost 7, with 10 bases in between. Germline CDR1 and CDR2: SGHNT and YENEEA. The CDR3 sequence: CASSPGENTQYF. As DNA, the CDR3 is TGTGCCAGCAGCCCGGGGGAGAATACGCAGTATTTT.

V is TRBV7-8 and J is TRBJ1-5; D is undetermined. The V gene lost 2 bases and the J gene lost 2 bases, with 13 bases spanning the gap. The germline CDR1 and CDR2 sequences are SGHVS and FQNEAQ. The CDR3 consists of 16 residues. CDR3 bases: TGTGCCAGCAGCTTATTAGCAACACACGGCAATCAGCCCCAGCATTTT. Its translation is CASSLLATHGNQPQHF.

J is TRBJ2-2 and V is TRBV7-7; the D gene is possibly TRBD2 (5 bases). This CDR3 region has 14 residues. Germline CDR1 is SSHAT and CDR2 is FNYEAQ (reference sequence). The chain's CDR3 is CASANTRDTGELFF. The DNA for the CDR3 is TGTGCTAGCGCCAACACGCGGGACACCGGGGAGCTGTTTTTT.

This chain connects TRBV2 to TRBJ2-5; D is unclear. There are 12 residues in the CDR3. Germline V lookup: CDR1 SNHLY, CDR2 FYNNEI. Trimming left V 6 bases short and J 2 bases short, with 7 bases between. In DNA, the CDR3 is TGTGCCAGCAGCATTGCGCAAGAGACCCAGTACTTC. Protein: CASSIAQETQYF. Full variable domain (rest looked up from reference TRBV2 and TRBJ2-5): EPEVTQTPSHQVTQMGQEVILRCVPISNHLYFYWYRQILGQKVEFLVSFYNNEISEKSEIFDDQFSVERPDGSNFTLKIRSTKLEDSAMYFCASSIAQETQYFGPGTRLLVL.

The rearrangement uses TRBV28 and TRBJ2-5; possibly TRBD1 or TRBD2 for D (5 bases each). Germline CDR1 is MDHEN and CDR2 is SYDVKM. This CDR3 spans 15 amino acids. V was pared by 5 bases and J by 5 bases, with 18 bases between. CDR3 bases: TGTGCCAGCAGTACGGGGCGAGATTATAGGGAGACCCAGTACTTC. Its protein is CASSTGRDYRETQYF.

This clone was counted only a few times. This chain connects TRBV20-1 to TRBJ2-7; D is ambiguous. Trimming pared 0 bases from V and 3 bases from J, leaving 3 bases between. The CDR3 runs 11 residues. Germline lookup yields CDR1 DFQATT and CDR2 SNEGSKA (reference sequence). The CDR3 is CSAREYYEQYF. CDR3 nucleotides: TGCAGTGCTAGAGAGTACTACGAGCAGTACTTC.

The gene calls are TRBV5-6 and TRBJ2-7; D possibly corresponds to TRBD2 (7 bases). This CDR3 comprises 16 residues. Trimming pared 0 bases from V and 6 bases from J, leaving 19 bases between. Germline V gene data show CDR1 as SGHDT and CDR2 as YYEEEE. CDR3: CASSLAAQGREGEQYF. CDR3 sequence (DNA): TGTGCCAGCAGCTTGGCTGCGCAGGGGAGGGAAGGCGAGCAGTACTTC.

V gene TRBV28 combines with J gene TRBJ2-2; a weak D match, TRBD1 (5 bases). CDR1 is MDHEN, CDR2 SYDVKM, per germline. Trimming stripped 6 bases from V and 3 bases from J, with 11 bases between. CDR3 length equals 14 residues. CDR3 protein: CASRQTEYTGELFF. CDR3 nucleotides: TGTGCCAGCAGACAGACAGAATACACCGGGGAGCTGTTTTTT.